A selection of T cell receptor beta chains follows, all from one sample in a study of response to subunit inactivated influenza vaccine. TCRdb passed the RT-PCR reads through MiXCR, listing each CDR3 protein once. Of around 320,000 distinct CDR3 sequences listed, 20% to 25% are singletons. The input for sequencing was PBMCs from blood, taken 21 months after vaccination. Receptors were obtained from a man aged 45 to 70 who received an inactivated influenza vaccine. Both conserved end residues are part of each CDR3. Each record gives: V gene, D gene, clone size, J gene, CDR3 protein, CDR3 DNA. D genes are given only for firm matches. Only some rows state a clone size, as once, few, many or a class for expanded clones.

TRBV6-1,TRBD1,NA,TRBJ2-5,CASRWDRGRETQYF,TGTGCCAGCAGATGGGACAGGGGGCGAGAGACCCAGTACTTC
TRBV20-1,NA,NA,TRBJ1-1,CSARDRGETEAFF,TGCAGTGCTAGAGATAGGGGGGAGACTGAAGCTTTCTTT
TRBV4-1,TRBD1,NA,TRBJ2-2,CASSLTGTGGARGELFF,TGCGCCAGCAGCCTGACCGGGACAGGGGGCGCCAGGGGGGAGCTGTTTTTT
TRBV29-1,NA,many,TRBJ1-1,CSGGLRDTEAFF,TGCAGCGGGGGTCTTCGGGACACTGAAGCTTTCTTT
TRBV6-1,TRBD1,NA,TRBJ1-5,CASSGSGAGGSNQPQHF,TGTGCCAGCAGTGGATCTGGGGCAGGGGGAAGCAATCAGCCCCAGCATTTT
TRBV27,NA,few,TRBJ2-1,CASSYGGRPDNEQFF,TGTGCCAGCAGTTACGGGGGGCGCCCCGACAATGAGCAGTTCTTC
TRBV20-1,NA,few,TRBJ1-5,CSATPDMQNRQPQHF,TGCAGTGCTACCCCGGACATGCAGAATCGTCAGCCCCAGCATTTT
TRBV7-8,TRBD1,NA,TRBJ1-2,CASSSRGGQGVFSDYTF,TGTGCCAGCAGCTCTAGAGGGGGACAGGGTGTATTTAGTGACTACACCTTC
TRBV28,NA,few,TRBJ2-1,CATRAGVRYNEQFF,TGTGCCACCCGGGCAGGGGTCCGTTACAATGAGCAGTTCTTC
TRBV4-1,NA,few,TRBJ1-1,CASSQDPPVTGVNTEAFF,TGCGCCAGCAGCCAAGATCCCCCGGTCACGGGGGTGAACACTGAAGCTTTCTTT
TRBV30,NA,few,TRBJ2-7,CAWSPTGHEQYF,TGTGCCTGGAGTCCAACAGGGCACGAGCAGTACTTC
TRBV20-1,TRBD1,many,TRBJ1-2,CSAREFRGRIYGYTF,TGCAGTGCTAGAGAATTCAGGGGGCGCATCTATGGCTACACCTTC
TRBV19,NA,NA,TRBJ1-1,CASTADRNTEAFF,TGTGCCAGTACTGCCGACAGGAACACTGAAGCTTTCTTT
TRBV9,NA,few,TRBJ2-3,CASSAQVDSTDTQYF,TGTGCCAGCAGCGCCCAGGTCGATAGCACAGATACGCAGTATTTT
TRBV28,NA,few,TRBJ2-6,CASSSYIQGSGANVLTF,TGTGCCAGCAGTTCATACATACAGGGTAGTGGGGCCAACGTCCTGACTTTC
TRBV7-2,TRBD1,NA,TRBJ1-4,CASSLRAGGSEKLFF,TGTGCCAGCAGCTTACGTGCAGGGGGTAGTGAAAAACTGTTTTTT
TRBV4-2,NA,few,TRBJ1-1,CASSQESAGAVAFF,TGTGCCAGCAGCCAAGAGTCCGCAGGGGCAGTAGCTTTCTTT
TRBV18,TRBD1,few,TRBJ1-5,CASSPSGTAYQPQHF,TGTGCCAGCTCACCTTCCGGGACAGCCTATCAGCCCCAGCATTTT
TRBV6-2/TRBV6-3,TRBD2,NA,TRBJ2-5,CASSGLAETQYF,TGTGCCAGCAGTGGACTAGCGGAGACCCAGTACTTC
TRBV28,TRBD1,NA,TRBJ1-1,CASRPGTGVNTEAFF,TGTGCCAGCAGGCCCGGGACAGGGGTTAACACTGAAGCTTTCTTT
TRBV20-1,TRBD1,NA,TRBJ1-1,CSARLDRLTEAFF,TGCAGTGCTAGACTGGACAGGCTCACTGAAGCTTTCTTT
TRBV20-1,NA,few,TRBJ2-5,CSARGFLEETQYF,TGCAGTGCTAGAGGCTTTTTGGAGGAGACCCAGTACTTC
TRBV5-6,NA,few,TRBJ2-1,CASSLRAGGPYNEQFF,TGTGCCAGCAGCTTGCGTGCGGGCGGACCGTACAATGAGCAGTTCTTC
TRBV25-1,NA,few,TRBJ1-1,CASSPISVNTEAFF,TGTGCCAGCAGTCCTATTTCCGTGAACACTGAAGCTTTCTTT
TRBV12-3/TRBV12-4,NA,few,TRBJ1-1,CASSPEYRLGTEAFF,TGTGCCAGCAGTCCCGAGTATCGCCTTGGCACTGAAGCTTTCTTT
TRBV18,TRBD1,NA,TRBJ1-2,CASSPGTEANYGYTF,TGTGCCAGCTCACCCGGGACAGAAGCTAACTATGGCTACACCTTC
TRBV29-1,NA,NA,TRBJ1-1,CSVELGGPEAFF,TGCAGCGTTGAATTGGGAGGCCCTGAAGCTTTCTTT
TRBV11-2,NA,many,TRBJ2-5,CASSFRVAGSLRPQETQYF,TGTGCCAGCAGCTTTCGAGTGGCGGGAAGTCTCCGGCCCCAAGAGACCCAGTACTTC
TRBV28,TRBD2,NA,TRBJ2-1,CASSSRGTSVEQFF,TGTGCCAGCAGTTCCCGCGGGACTAGCGTTGAGCAGTTCTTC
TRBV2,TRBD1,few,TRBJ1-3,CASWGRQGAVF,TGTGCCAGCTGGGGCCGACAGGGGGCTGTATTT
TRBV24-1,NA,NA,TRBJ1-1,CATSEGGRNTEAFF,TGTGCCACCAGTGAGGGGGGTAGGAACACTGAAGCTTTCTTT
TRBV5-1,NA,NA,TRBJ1-1,CASSLAVGAGEAFF,TGCGCCAGCAGCTTGGCCGTGGGGGCGGGTGAAGCTTTCTTT
TRBV12-3/TRBV12-4,TRBD1,NA,TRBJ1-4,CASSPGTGPEKLFF,TGTGCCAGCAGCCCGGGGACAGGGCCTGAAAAACTGTTTTTT
TRBV6-1,NA,few,TRBJ1-6,CASSTGRGSSPLHF,TGTGCCAGCAGTACCGGCAGGGGTTCCTCACCCCTCCACTTT
TRBV19,NA,NA,TRBJ1-5,CASTQGYSNQPQHF,TGTGCCAGTACCCAGGGTTATAGCAATCAGCCCCAGCATTTT
TRBV19,NA,few,TRBJ2-3,CASSRGPGTDTQYF,TGTGCCAGTAGTCGGGGGCCTGGCACAGATACGCAGTATTTT
TRBV10-2,NA,NA,TRBJ2-7,CASSELGTMSYEQYF,TGCGCCAGCAGTGAGTTGGGGACCATGTCCTACGAGCAGTACTTC
TRBV20-1,TRBD1,few,TRBJ1-2,CSARVPDRASVVGYTF,TGCAGTGCTAGAGTCCCAGACAGGGCTTCAGTGGTAGGCTACACCTTC
TRBV6-1,NA,many,TRBJ1-2,CASTKGAGYGYTF,TGTGCCAGCACAAAAGGGGCAGGGTATGGCTACACCTTC
TRBV7-9,NA,few,TRBJ2-7,CASSLAMDEQYF,TGTGCCAGCAGCTTAGCGATGGACGAGCAGTACTTC
TRBV20-1,TRBD2,NA,TRBJ2-3,CSARDVYQREAPDTQYF,TGCAGTGCTAGAGATGTTTATCAGCGGGAGGCCCCAGATACGCAGTATTTT